By share, the clone carrying this T cell receptor beta chain ranks as medium-sized. Its antigen is unidentified. Using immunoSEQ multiplex PCR, the repertoire was profiled, and TCRdb retains in-frame clones only, with some absent. The sample consists of roughly 23,000 clones, 94% of them appearing once. This entry belongs to a study of brain T cells in children with intractable seizures. General study results and limits: Patients' HCMV serostatus was unknown; virus specificity rests on CDR3 similarity alone.

V lost 1 base and J 11 bases, leaving 8 bases between the germline ends. The CDR3 totals 12 residues. The germline V gene encodes CDR1 LGHDT and CDR2 YNNKEL (reference sequence). The chain links TRBV3-1 (or the pseudogene TRBV3-2) to TRBJ1-4; D call uncertain. The receptor was isolated from a boy aged 10-17 years with focal cortical dysplasia and intractable seizures. Sequences were derived from peripheral blood, sampled at surgery. The CDR3 DNA follows: TGTGCCAGCAGCCAAGCCACGGGGAAACTGTTTTTT. It encodes CASSQATGKLFF.